This T cell receptor beta chain was captured in a study of blood T cells in healthy people across ages. Study observations and caveats: Across the age range, TCR beta diversity per million T cells fell in a roughly linear way.

Primers used in a second PCR of roughly 6 to 12 cycles were a sample-barcoded 5' primer and a J-beta primer mix. No fewer than 3 million CDR3-containing paired-end reads came from each sample. TCRdb re-analysed the 5' RACE reads in MiXCR, keeping a single row per CDR3 protein. The sample gives about 1.7 million distinct CDR3 sequences, roughly 27% of which show up once; roughly 8% is in the top ten. From germline, CDR1 is MRHNA and CDR2 SNTAGT. V was clipped by 2 bases and J by 6 bases, with 9 bases between them. The CDR3 sequence is 13 residues long. Isolation of PBMCs gave at least 7 million cells per sample. Concerning this clonotype: Its target is unknown.

This sequence originates from a woman aged 30 to 39 in good health. The rearrangement joins TRBV6-4 to TRBJ2-3; no clear D gene. Input material: blood. The CDR3 coding sequence is TGTGCCAGCAGTGACACCCGGTCGGATACGCAGTATTTT. Translating gives CASSDTRSDTQYF.